Below are 12 T cell receptor beta chains sequenced from a single sample in a study of vaccination and CD4 T cells after COVID-19. Their antigens are not known. The treatment: roughly 11-day PBMC culture with coronavirus spike peptide pools or control peptides (ViraFEST assay). Oncomine TCR Beta short-read sequencing was applied to DNA from cultured CD4+ T cells. Using its own MiXCR run on the PCR reads, TCRdb lists one record per CDR3 protein. The table records 13,000 or so distinct CDR3 sequences, 50% of them present only once. Sequenced input: CD4+ T cells from blood, cultured in vitro. The source of these receptors is a human donor who had recovered from COVID-19.

This clonotype was detected only a few times. The CDR3 DNA reads TGTGCCTGGAGTGTGGGACAGTATTACAATGAGCAGTTCTTC. It translates to CAWSVGQYYNEQFF. J is TRBJ2-1 and V is TRBV30; 7 bases fit TRBD1. With V trimmed by 0 bases and J by 4 bases, 3 bases remained unmatched. Per the germline V gene, CDR1 is GTSNPN and CDR2 is SVGIG (reference sequence). CDR3 length: 14 amino acids.

J is TRBJ2-5 and V is TRBV7-2; D gene ambiguous. The CDR3 is made up of 18 amino acids. V was trimmed by 2 bases and J by 5 bases, leaving 24 bases between them. Germline values: CDR1 SGHTA, CDR2 FQGNSA. In DNA form, the CDR3 reads TGTGCCAGCAGCTTAAGGGCCCCAATAGTAGCCACGCCCGAGACCCAGTACTTC. Amino acid sequence: CASSLRAPIVATPETQYF.

V usage is TRBV5-1 and J usage is TRBJ1-1; D possibly corresponds to TRBD1 (6 bases). The CDR3 totals 14 residues. Germline CDR1 is SGHRS and CDR2 is YFSETQ. Trimming cost V 4 bases and J 4 bases, with 14 bases left between them. The CDR3 loop is CASSTQTGSTEAFF. DNA for the CDR3: TGCGCCAGCAGCACCCAGACAGGCTCCACTGAAGCTTTCTTT.

This chain joins TRBV6-2 or TRBV6-3 and TRBJ1-1; perhaps TRBD1 as D (6 bases). Trimming removed 2 bases at V and 6 bases at J, with 19 bases between. Germline V CDR1 and CDR2: MNHEY, SVGEGT. CDR3 size: 16 residues. This CDR3 reads CASSYVRGQVTSEAFF. DNA for the CDR3: TGTGCCAGCAGTTACGTTAGGGGACAAGTAACATCTGAAGCTTTCTTT.

There are a few counts of this clonotype. The chain employs TRBV6-2 or TRBV6-3 and TRBJ1-2; D remains unclear. The CDR3 is 13 residues long. CDR1 is MNHEY, CDR2 SVGEGT, per germline. V dropped 0 bases and J dropped 2 bases, with 4 bases sitting between them. CDR3 bases: TGTGCCAGCAGTTACTCGAAAAACTATGGCTACACCTTC. Its protein product is CASSYSKNYGYTF.

Details on this clonotype: At one boundary the junction diverges from the germline segment, which might be a read error. The genes are TRBV7-7 and TRBJ2-1, with TRBD2 matching 8 bases. The germline V gene encodes CDR1 SSHAT and CDR2 FNYEAQ (reference sequence). This CDR3 is built from 17 residues. CDR3 protein: CASSPSTVQRGMDEQFF. The CDR3 DNA reads as TGTGCTAGCAGCCCCTCGACGGTGCAGCGGGGGATGGATGAGCAGTTCTTC.

The V call is TRBV12-3 or TRBV12-4, the J call TRBJ2-1; 10 bases match TRBD2. Trimming cost V 6 bases and J 2 bases; bases outside gene matches: 7. There are 16 residues in the CDR3. In nucleotides, the CDR3 is TGTGCCAGCAGGGCGAGCGGGGGGGATACCTACAATGAGCAGTTCTTC. This codes for CASRASGGDTYNEQFF.

DNA for the CDR3: TGTGCCAGCAGCCCCCAGGGGGGTAACAATTCACCCCTCCACTTT. Encoded protein: CASSPQGGNNSPLHF. The chain carries TRBV7-9 and TRBJ1-6; 7 bases agree with TRBD1. After removal of 5 bases from V and 7 bases from J, the junction contained 8 bases not matched to a gene. The germline gives CDR1 SEHNR, CDR2 FQNEAQ (reference sequence). This CDR3 is 15 amino acids long.

The chain combines TRBV20-1 with TRBJ1-2; no definite D call. V lost 0 bases and J lost 0, with 8 bases in between. There are 14 residues in the CDR3. Per the germline V gene, CDR1 is DFQATT and CDR2 is SNEGSKA (reference sequence). CDR3 residues: CSARERAPNYGYTF. The CDR3 DNA reads as TGCAGTGCTAGAGAGCGGGCCCCTAACTATGGCTACACCTTC.

The rearrangement links TRBV14 to TRBJ2-7; D unresolved. The CDR3 covers 13 residues. Between the trimmed V and J ends, which lost 3 bases and 6 bases, there was a span of 12 bases. Germline V gives CDR1 SGHDN, CDR2 FVKESK. In DNA form, the CDR3 reads TGTGCCAGCAGCCATCTCCGGGCTGCCGAGCAGTACTTC. It encodes CASSHLRAAEQYF. The entire variable domain, with the rest obtained from reference TRBV14 and TRBJ2-7, is as follows: EAGVTQFPSHSVIEKGQTVTLRCDPISGHDNLYWYRRVMGKEIKFLLHFVKESKQDESGMPNNRFLAERTGGTYSTLKVQPAELEDSGVYFCASSHLRAAEQYFGPGTRLTVT.

This clonotype was seen more than once but under ten times. The chain joins TRBV5-1 to TRBJ1-6; TRBD1 might be the D (6 bases). The CDR3 sequence is 17 residues long. The V and J ends lost 10 bases and 0 bases respectively, with 20 bases between them. Germline CDR1 SGHRS, CDR2 YFSETQ. CDR3 amino acids: CACRDMSLSSYNSPLHF. The CDR3 coding sequence is TGCGCCTGCCGGGACATGTCATTAAGCTCCTATAATTCACCCCTCCACTTT. Variable domain in full (rest from reference TRBV5-1 and TRBJ1-6): KAGVTQTPRYLIKTRGQQVTLSCSPISGHRSVSWYQQTPGQGLQFLFEYFSETQRNKGNFPGRFSGRQFSNSRSEMNVSTLELGDSALYLCACRDMSLSSYNSPLHFGNGTRLTVT.

The chain links TRBV20-1 to TRBJ1-4, with TRBD1 as a possible D gene (5 bases). The V end was cut by 1 base, the J end by 3 bases, with 9 bases between. Germline assignment: CDR1 DFQATT and CDR2 SNEGSKA (reference sequence). The CDR3 is 14 amino acids. The CDR3 here is CSARGGRPNEKLFF. The CDR3 DNA is TGCAGTGCTAGAGGGGGCAGACCTAATGAAAAACTGTTTTTT.